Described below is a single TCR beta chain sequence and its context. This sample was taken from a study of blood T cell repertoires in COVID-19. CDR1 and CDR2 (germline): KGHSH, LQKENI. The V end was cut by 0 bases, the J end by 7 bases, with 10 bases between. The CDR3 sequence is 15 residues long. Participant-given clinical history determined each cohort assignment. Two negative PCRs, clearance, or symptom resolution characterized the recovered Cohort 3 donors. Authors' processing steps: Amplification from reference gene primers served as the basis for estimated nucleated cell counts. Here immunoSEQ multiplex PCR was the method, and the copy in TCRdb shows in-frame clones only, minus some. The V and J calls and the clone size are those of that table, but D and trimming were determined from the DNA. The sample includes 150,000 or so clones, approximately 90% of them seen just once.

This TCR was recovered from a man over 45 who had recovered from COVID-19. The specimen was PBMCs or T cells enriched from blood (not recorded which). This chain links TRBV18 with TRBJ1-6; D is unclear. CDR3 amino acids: CASSPPVSLNSPLHF. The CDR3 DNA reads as TGTGCCAGCTCACCACCGGTTTCGCTAAATTCACCCCTCCACTTT.